These T cell receptor beta chains were read from a single sample in a study of regulatory T cells in long-lasting Graves disease. TCRdb redid the calling of the multiplex PCR reads with MiXCR, one entry per CDR3 protein. The table has around 510,000 distinct CDR3 sequences, around 20% seen once. The sample in question was peripheral blood mononuclear cells (PBMCs), obtained when the disease was refractory, from a patient treated with antithyroid drugs. The receptors here all came from a female donor with Graves disease. CDR3s include the opening cysteine and the closing phenylalanine or tryptophan.

v_gene: TRBV5-1; j_gene: TRBJ2-2; CDR3aa: CASSEAGKFTGELFF
v_gene: TRBV7-2; j_gene: TRBJ2-7; CDR3aa: CASSSLIYRELEQYF
v_gene: TRBV20-1; j_gene: TRBJ1-4; CDR3aa: CSASRLRGNEKLFF
v_gene: TRBV2; j_gene: TRBJ1-4; CDR3aa: CAIRDSYNEKLFF
v_gene: TRBV3-1; j_gene: TRBJ2-1; CDR3aa: CASSFGSFEEQFF
v_gene: TRBV5-8; j_gene: TRBJ1-2; CDR3aa: CASSPFYLRRGYTF
v_gene: TRBV29-1; j_gene: TRBJ2-3; CDR3aa: CSTNPGTSGSTDTQYF
v_gene: TRBV7-8; j_gene: TRBJ2-1; CDR3aa: CASSPSGRGINEQFF
v_gene: TRBV19; j_gene: TRBJ2-7; CDR3aa: CASSMIGIRDRIYEQYF
v_gene: TRBV2; j_gene: TRBJ1-4; CDR3aa: CASSDPGTGGGLGEKLFF
v_gene: TRBV3-1; j_gene: TRBJ2-7; CDR3aa: CASSQGRTSGRREQYF
v_gene: TRBV12-3/TRBV12-4; j_gene: TRBJ2-7; CDR3aa: CASRYLWSEQYF
v_gene: TRBV6-1; j_gene: TRBJ2-7; CDR3aa: CASSPTTGRPYEQYF
v_gene: TRBV28; j_gene: TRBJ2-5; CDR3aa: CASSLGAGKIETQYF
v_gene: TRBV27; j_gene: TRBJ2-2; CDR3aa: CASRIYGELFF
v_gene: TRBV7-3; j_gene: TRBJ2-4; CDR3aa: CASNSDGTAKNIQYF
v_gene: TRBV12-3/TRBV12-4; j_gene: TRBJ2-7; CDR3aa: CASSPGGRHEQYF
v_gene: TRBV7-9; j_gene: TRBJ2-1; CDR3aa: CASSLVGLATHNEQFF
v_gene: TRBV28; j_gene: TRBJ2-7; CDR3aa: CASTGPNIHGQYF
v_gene: TRBV6-5; j_gene: TRBJ2-1; CDR3aa: CASSYRSNEQFF
v_gene: TRBV18; j_gene: TRBJ1-1; CDR3aa: CASSPQGPTEAFF
v_gene: TRBV19; j_gene: TRBJ2-5; CDR3aa: CASSKGDRGHGGTQYF
v_gene: TRBV19; j_gene: TRBJ2-5; CDR3aa: CASSIGSGSSETQYF
v_gene: TRBV20-1; j_gene: TRBJ2-7; CDR3aa: CSASRPGGYEQYF
v_gene: TRBV3-1; j_gene: TRBJ1-5; CDR3aa: CASSQGDRGVQPQHF